Below are 25 T cell receptor beta chains sequenced from a single sample in a study of CD8 T cells in Susac syndrome. The RNA, 0.5 to 1 ug, was put through reverse transcription using random hexamers. TCRdb fed the immunoSEQ multiplex PCR reads into MiXCR, producing one record per CDR3 protein. The data show 130,000 to 150,000 distinct CDR3 sequences, with 94% seen just once and about 0.076% held by the top ten. What was sequenced was CD4+ T cells from PBMCs. The receptor set was obtained from a human donor in good health.

The rearrangement links TRBV19 to TRBJ2-7, with 8 positions matching TRBD1. Germline values: CDR1 LNHDA, CDR2 SQIVND (reference sequence). The CDR3 sequence is 14 residues long. V lost 5 bases, J lost 3 bases, and 6 bases stayed unmatched. The CDR3 here is CASSPGGDYYEQYF. CDR3 sequence (DNA): TGTGCCAGTAGTCCAGGGGGCGACTACTACGAGCAGTACTTC.

This clonotype was counted between two and nine times. The V and J genes are TRBV27 and TRBJ1-1; 7 bases are shared with TRBD1. CDR1 is MNHEY and CDR2 is SMNVEV in the germline V gene (reference sequence). V lost 6 bases and J lost 4; bases outside the gene matches: 8. The CDR3 totals 14 residues. The CDR3 nucleotides are TGTGCCAGCAGCGGAAACAGGGGTCTCACTGAAGCTTTCTTT. Translated: CASSGNRGLTEAFF.

The gene calls are TRBV20-1 and TRBJ2-7; 7 bases are shared with TRBD2. Germline V gene data show CDR1 as DFQATT and CDR2 as SNEGSKA (reference sequence). Trimming at V came to 4 bases and at J to 1 base, leaving 7 bases not matched to a gene. This CDR3 has 14 residues. The CDR3 nucleotides are TGCAGTGCTAAGCGGGACCGATCGTCCTACGAGCAGTACTTC. Protein: CSAKRDRSSYEQYF.

The genes are TRBV6-2 or TRBV6-3 and TRBJ2-5; D gene uncertain. CDR3 size: 13 residues. CDR1 MNHEY and CDR2 SVGEGT come from the germline V gene. V lost 2 bases to trimming and J lost 5 bases, with 9 bases between them. This CDR3 reads CASSYIGGETQYF. DNA of the CDR3: TGTGCCAGCAGTTACATCGGTGGGGAGACCCAGTACTTC.

The chain has TRBV15 and TRBJ1-5; perhaps TRBD1 as D (6 bases). The CDR3 runs to 15 residues. V lost 0 bases and J lost 5, with 11 bases in between. Germline-derived CDR1 and CDR2 are LNHNV and YYDKDF (reference sequence). For the CDR3, the DNA is TGTGCCACCAGCAGAGATCTCAGGGGAGATCAGCCCCAGCATTTT. This translates into CATSRDLRGDQPQHF.

The chain uses TRBV30 and TRBJ1-2; no firm D call. Germline CDR1 and CDR2: GTSNPN and SVGIG (reference sequence). Trimming cost V 3 bases and J 7 bases, with 15 bases left between them. This CDR3 comprises 13 residues. CDR3 DNA sequence: TGTGCCTGGAGGGCCCTCACCTGGGGTGGCTACACCTTC. This gives the protein CAWRALTWGGYTF.

The chain links TRBV18 to TRBJ2-3; D not resolved. The CDR3 has 15 amino acids. Per germline, CDR1 KGHSH and CDR2 LQKENI. Trimming shortened V by 4 bases and J by 0 bases, and 11 bases separated the two germline ends. CDR3 region: CASSRVVSSTDTQYF. Written as DNA, the CDR3 is TGTGCCAGCTCACGAGTAGTGTCTAGCACAGATACGCAGTATTTT.

The rearrangement links TRBV18 to TRBJ2-1; 7 bases fit TRBD1. Germline CDR1 reads KGHSH; CDR2 reads LQKENI. This CDR3 region has 15 residues. After removal of 3 bases from V and 0 bases from J, the junction contained 2 bases not matched to a gene. The CDR3 loop reads CASSPGQSSYNEQFF. The CDR3 DNA follows: TGTGCCAGCTCACCGGGACAGAGCTCCTACAATGAGCAGTTCTTC.

V is TRBV25-1 and J is TRBJ1-2; TRBD1 matches at 10 bases. CDR3 size: 15 residues. With V trimmed by 3 bases and J by 6 bases, 7 bases remained unmatched. In germline, CDR1 is MGHDK, CDR2 SYGVNS. The CDR3 sequence is CASSDRDRGNDGYTF. The CDR3, as DNA: TGTGCCAGCAGTGACCGGGACAGGGGCAACGATGGCTACACCTTC.

This sequence joins TRBV29-1 and TRBJ2-7; D is uncertain. The CDR3 contains 15 residues. Trimming removed 1 base from V and 5 bases from J, with 18 bases in between. Per germline, CDR1 SQVTM and CDR2 ANQGSEA. The CDR3 DNA sequence: TGCAGCGTTGAAGGTGAGACTGGTAAACTTAACGAGCAGTACTTC. This encodes CSVEGETGKLNEQYF.

This rearrangement joins TRBV7-2 to TRBJ1-2, with a weak D call TRBD1 (5 bases). V lost 4 bases and J 7 bases, leaving 13 bases between the germline ends. Germline V lookup: CDR1 SGHTA, CDR2 FQGNSA. This CDR3 is 13 amino acids long. CDR3 region: CASSSLKGLGYTF. The DNA of the CDR3 is TGTGCCAGCAGCTCATTAAAGGGGCTTGGCTACACCTTC.

V gene TRBV20-1 combines with J gene TRBJ2-1, with TRBD2 identical over 7 bases. Germline values: CDR1 DFQATT, CDR2 SNEGSKA (reference sequence). CDR3 length: 14 amino acids. The V and J ends lost 5 bases and 3 bases, in that order; junction bases with no gene match: 7. CDR3 in amino acids: CSAGIAGLYNEQFF. In DNA, the CDR3 is TGCAGTGCTGGTATAGCGGGCCTCTACAATGAGCAGTTCTTC.

V usage is TRBV27 and J usage is TRBJ2-5, with D possibly being TRBD2 (5 bases). The CDR3 is 17 residues long. Trimming took 5 bases from V and 4 from J, leaving 23 bases between them. Germline V gene data show CDR1 as MNHEY and CDR2 as SMNVEV (reference sequence). CDR3 DNA sequence: TGTGCCAGCAGTACCCCGGCCTATTCCGGGGTCGGAGAGACCCAGTACTTC. Its translation: CASSTPAYSGVGETQYF.

Of note for this clonotype: At one end, the junction sequence differs from germline, possibly due to a read error. The J gene is TRBJ1-1, the V gene TRBV3-1; 7 bases align to TRBD1. The germline V gene encodes CDR1 LGHDT and CDR2 YNNKEL (reference sequence). The CDR3 has 12 residues. The CDR3 sequence: CASSQVGGPRIF. DNA of the CDR3: TGTGCCAGCAGCCAGGTAGGGGGCCCCCGTATCTTT.

The CDR3 DNA reads TGTGCCAGCAGCGGGGTGGGGAATGAGCAGTTCTTC. It translates to CASSGVGNEQFF. The gene calls are TRBV7-6 and TRBJ2-1; the D is unclear. CDR3 length equals 12 residues. The V end lost 5 bases, the J end lost 7 bases, and 9 bases lay between the germline ends. Germline CDR1 is SGHVS and CDR2 is FNYEAQ.

The gene calls are TRBV28 and TRBJ2-7; 7 bases are shared with TRBD1. The germline V gene has CDR1 MDHEN and CDR2 SYDVKM. V shed 5 bases and J 0 bases; nucleotides not matched to a gene: 7. This CDR3 contains 15 residues. CDR3 sequence: CASSVTGTVSYEQYF. The CDR3 DNA follows: TGTGCCAGCAGTGTAACCGGGACAGTCTCCTACGAGCAGTACTTC. Drawing the rest from reference TRBV28 and TRBJ2-7, the complete variable domain is DVKVTQSSRYLVKRTGEKVFLECVQDMDHENMFWYRQDPGLGLRLIYFSYDVKMKEKGDIPEGYSVSREKKERFSLILESASTNQTSMYLCASSVTGTVSYEQYFGPGTRLTVT.

This chain connects TRBV2 to TRBJ1-1; D is ambiguous. V lost 0 bases and J lost 4, with 6 bases in between. The CDR3 covers 13 residues. CDR1 SNHLY and CDR2 FYNNEI come from the germline V gene. The CDR3 coding sequence is TGTGCCAGCAGTGAAGCGGGGTCCACTGAAGCTTTCTTT. It codes for CASSEAGSTEAFF. Combining the CDR3 with reference TRBV2 and TRBJ1-1 gives the whole variable domain EPEVTQTPSHQVTQMGQEVILRCVPISNHLYFYWYRQILGQKVEFLVSFYNNEISEKSEIFDDQFSVERPDGSNFTLKIRSTKLEDSAMYFCASSEAGSTEAFFGQGTRLTVV.

The chain carries TRBV30 and TRBJ1-1; a possible D gene is TRBD1 (5 bases). Germline assignment: CDR1 GTSNPN and CDR2 SVGIG (reference sequence). Trimming took off 5 bases at V and 1 base at J, with 14 bases between the two ends. This CDR3 has 14 residues. The CDR3 protein is CAWHSGRANTEAFF. CDR3 DNA sequence: TGTGCCTGGCATTCGGGCAGGGCGAACACTGAAGCTTTCTTT.

The chain couples TRBV11-1 to TRBJ2-3; D gene unclear. V dropped 5 bases and J dropped 1 base, with 1 base sitting between them. Per the germline V gene, CDR1 is SGHAT and CDR2 is FQDESV (reference sequence). The CDR3 is 11 amino acids. The CDR3 loop reads CASSRTDTQYF. As DNA, the CDR3 is TGTGCCAGCAGCCGCACAGATACGCAGTATTTT.

The genes are TRBV24-1 and TRBJ2-2; perhaps D is TRBD1 or TRBD2 (5 bases each). The CDR3 sequence is 15 residues long. Germline-derived CDR1 and CDR2 are KGHDR and SFDVKD. V lost 7 bases and J 2 bases, leaving 13 bases between the germline ends. The CDR3 region is CATRGEPLNTGELFF. For the CDR3, the DNA is TGTGCCACCAGGGGGGAACCCCTAAACACCGGGGAGCTGTTTTTT.

This clonotype has a single count. An end of the junction does not agree with germline; a read error may underlie this. V usage is TRBV19 and J usage is TRBJ2-6; the D gene is possibly TRBD1 (5 bases). Looked up from germline, CDR1 is LNHDA and CDR2 is SQIVND (reference sequence). The CDR3 sequence is 13 residues long. This CDR3 is CASTLGGANVPTF. The CDR3 DNA is TGTGCCAGTACCCTAGGTGGGGCCAACGTCCCGACTTTC. The full variable domain, rest sourced from reference TRBV19 and TRBJ2-6, is DGGITQSPKYLFRKEGQNVTLSCEQNLNHDAMYWYRQDPGQGLRLIYYSQIVNDFQKGDIAEGYSVSREKKESFPLTVTSAQKNPTAFYLCASTLGGANVPTFGAGSRLTVL.

This chain links TRBV20-1 with TRBJ2-6, with 10 bases lining up with TRBD1. The CDR3 is 16 residues long. V was clipped by 3 bases and J by 4 bases; unmatched bases: 6. Germline V CDR1 and CDR2: DFQATT, SNEGSKA (reference sequence). CDR3 sequence: CSASGTGASGANVLTF. The DNA for the CDR3 is TGCAGTGCTAGTGGGACAGGGGCTTCCGGGGCCAACGTCCTGACTTTC.

The count of this clonotype is one. The J gene is TRBJ2-3, the V gene TRBV5-6, with 13 bases aligning to TRBD2. Germline loops: CDR1 SGHDT, CDR2 YYEEEE. The CDR3 has 17 residues. V was pared by 2 bases and J by 3 bases, with 6 bases of the junction left unmatched. The CDR3 region is CASSLRTSGRRTDTQYF. In nucleotides, the CDR3 is TGTGCCAGCAGCTTAAGGACTAGCGGGAGAAGGACAGATACGCAGTATTTT.

Here the CDR3 reads CAWSHAVYNEQFF. As DNA, the CDR3 is TGTGCCTGGAGTCATGCGGTCTACAATGAGCAGTTCTTC. The V gene is TRBV30, the J gene TRBJ2-1; no clear D. This CDR3 has 13 amino acids. Germline loops: CDR1 GTSNPN, CDR2 SVGIG (reference sequence). Between the trimmed V and J ends, which lost 2 bases and 3 bases, there was a span of 8 bases.

DNA of the CDR3: TGTGCCAGCAGCCGGGGACAGCCAAATGAAAAACTGTTTTTT. Residues: CASSRGQPNEKLFF. J is TRBJ1-4 and V is TRBV3-1; 7 bases agree with TRBD1. CDR1 LGHDT and CDR2 YNNKEL come from the germline V gene (reference sequence). This CDR3 has 14 residues. V trimming: 4 bases; J trimming: 5 bases; junction bases outside the gene matches: 4.